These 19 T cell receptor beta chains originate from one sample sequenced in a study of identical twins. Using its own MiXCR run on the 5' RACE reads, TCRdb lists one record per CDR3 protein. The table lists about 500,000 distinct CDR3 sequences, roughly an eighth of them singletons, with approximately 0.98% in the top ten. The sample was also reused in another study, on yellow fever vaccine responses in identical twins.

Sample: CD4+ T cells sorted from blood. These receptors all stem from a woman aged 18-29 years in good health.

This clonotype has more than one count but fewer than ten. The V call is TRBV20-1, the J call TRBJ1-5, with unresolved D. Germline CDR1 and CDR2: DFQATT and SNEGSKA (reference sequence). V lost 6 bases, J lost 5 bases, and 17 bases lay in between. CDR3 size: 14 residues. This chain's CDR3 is CSARVLRADQPQHF. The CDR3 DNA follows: TGCAGTGCCCGTGTTCTTAGGGCGGATCAGCCCCAGCATTTT.

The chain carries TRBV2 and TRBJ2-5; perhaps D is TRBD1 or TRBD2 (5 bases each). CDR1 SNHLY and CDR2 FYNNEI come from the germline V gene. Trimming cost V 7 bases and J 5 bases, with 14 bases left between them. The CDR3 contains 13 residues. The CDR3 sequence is CASTPGTKETQYF. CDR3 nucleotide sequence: TGTGCCAGCACTCCCGGGACCAAGGAGACCCAGTACTTC.

The CDR3 region is CASGSLTGELFF. The DNA of the CDR3 is TGTGCTAGTGGTTCATTAACCGGGGAGCTGTTTTTT. V usage is TRBV12-5 and J usage is TRBJ2-2; the D is unclear. This CDR3 spans 12 amino acids. Looked up from germline, CDR1 is LGHNT and CDR2 is FRNRAP. V lost 4 bases and J 5 bases, leaving 5 bases between the germline ends.

CDR3 DNA sequence: TGTGCCAGCAGTTACACGAGACAGGGGACGGAGACCCAGTACTTC. It encodes CASSYTRQGTETQYF. The V gene is TRBV6-5, the J gene TRBJ2-5; 8 positions match TRBD1. The germline V gene has CDR1 MNHEY and CDR2 SVGAGI. The CDR3 loop spans 15 amino acids. Trimming cost V 2 bases and J 5 bases; bases outside gene matches: 7.

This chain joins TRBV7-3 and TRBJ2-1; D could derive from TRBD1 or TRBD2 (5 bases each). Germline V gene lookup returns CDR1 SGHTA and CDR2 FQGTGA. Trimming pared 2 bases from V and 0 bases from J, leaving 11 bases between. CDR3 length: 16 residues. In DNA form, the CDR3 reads TGTGCCAGCAGCTTAGGGACGGAAAGCTCCTACAATGAGCAGTTCTTC. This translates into CASSLGTESSYNEQFF.

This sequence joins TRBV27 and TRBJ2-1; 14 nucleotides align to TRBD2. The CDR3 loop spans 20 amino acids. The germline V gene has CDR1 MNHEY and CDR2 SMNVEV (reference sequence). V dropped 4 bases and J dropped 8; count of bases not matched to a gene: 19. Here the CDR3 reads CASSSGLVWWGLAGVHEQFF. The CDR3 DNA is TGTGCCAGCAGTTCCGGGCTCGTTTGGTGGGGACTAGCGGGAGTGCATGAGCAGTTCTTC.

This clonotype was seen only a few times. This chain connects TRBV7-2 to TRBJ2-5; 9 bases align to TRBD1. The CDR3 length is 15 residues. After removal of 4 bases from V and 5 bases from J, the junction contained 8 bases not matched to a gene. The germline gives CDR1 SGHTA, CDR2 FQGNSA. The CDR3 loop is CASSSGTGPRETQYF. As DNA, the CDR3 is TGTGCCAGCAGCTCGGGGACAGGGCCCCGGGAGACCCAGTACTTC.

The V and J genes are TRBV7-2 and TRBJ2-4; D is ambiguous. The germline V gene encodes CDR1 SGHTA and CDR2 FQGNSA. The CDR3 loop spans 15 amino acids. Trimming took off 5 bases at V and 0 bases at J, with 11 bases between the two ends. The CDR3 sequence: CASSGVDLAKNIQYF. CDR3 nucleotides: TGTGCCAGCAGCGGCGTGGACCTAGCCAAAAACATTCAGTACTTC.

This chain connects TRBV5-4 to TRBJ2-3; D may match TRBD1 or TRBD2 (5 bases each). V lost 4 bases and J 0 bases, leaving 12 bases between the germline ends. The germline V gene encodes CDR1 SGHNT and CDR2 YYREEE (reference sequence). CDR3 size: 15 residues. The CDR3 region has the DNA TGTGCCAGCAGCCCCCCCGGGGCTAGCACAGATACGCAGTATTTT. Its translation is CASSPPGASTDTQYF.

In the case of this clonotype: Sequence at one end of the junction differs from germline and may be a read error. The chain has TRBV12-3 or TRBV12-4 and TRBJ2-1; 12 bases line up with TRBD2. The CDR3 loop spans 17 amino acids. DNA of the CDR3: TGTACCAGCAGTGACCTGGGACTAGCGGGTGGAGGCAATGAGCAGTTCTTC. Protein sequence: CTSSDLGLAGGGNEQFF.

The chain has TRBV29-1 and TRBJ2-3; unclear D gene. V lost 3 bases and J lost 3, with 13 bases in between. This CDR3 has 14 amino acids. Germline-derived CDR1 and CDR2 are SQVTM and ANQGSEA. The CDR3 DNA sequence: TGCAGCGTTGAGTCCAAATCGTGGACAGATACGCAGTATTTT. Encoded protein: CSVESKSWTDTQYF.

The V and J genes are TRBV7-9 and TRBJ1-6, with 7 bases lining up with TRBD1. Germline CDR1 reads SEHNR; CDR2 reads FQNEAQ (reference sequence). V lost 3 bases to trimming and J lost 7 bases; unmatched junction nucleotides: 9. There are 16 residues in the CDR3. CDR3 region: CASSLTRGRGNSPLHF. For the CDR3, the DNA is TGTGCCAGCAGCTTGACCAGAGGCAGGGGGAATTCACCCCTCCACTTT.

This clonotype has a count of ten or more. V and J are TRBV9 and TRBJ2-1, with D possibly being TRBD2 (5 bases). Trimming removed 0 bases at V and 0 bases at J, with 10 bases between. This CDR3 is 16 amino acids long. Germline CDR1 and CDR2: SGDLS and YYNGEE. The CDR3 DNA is TGTGCCAGCAGCGTAGACGAAGGGAGCTCCTACAATGAGCAGTTCTTC. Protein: CASSVDEGSSYNEQFF. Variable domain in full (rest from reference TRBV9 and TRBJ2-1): DSGVTQTPKHLITATGQRVTLRCSPRSGDLSVYWYQQSLDQGLQFLIQYYNGEERAKGNILERFSAQQFPDLHSELNLSSLELGDSALYFCASSVDEGSSYNEQFFGPGTRLTVL.

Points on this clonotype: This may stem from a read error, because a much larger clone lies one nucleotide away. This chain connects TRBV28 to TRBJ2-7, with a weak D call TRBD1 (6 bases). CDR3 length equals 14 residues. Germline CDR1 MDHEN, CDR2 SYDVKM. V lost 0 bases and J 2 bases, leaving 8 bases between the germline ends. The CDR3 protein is CASSLWGATYEQYF. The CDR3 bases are TGTGCCAGCAGTTTATGGGGGGCGACCTACGAGCAGTACTTC.

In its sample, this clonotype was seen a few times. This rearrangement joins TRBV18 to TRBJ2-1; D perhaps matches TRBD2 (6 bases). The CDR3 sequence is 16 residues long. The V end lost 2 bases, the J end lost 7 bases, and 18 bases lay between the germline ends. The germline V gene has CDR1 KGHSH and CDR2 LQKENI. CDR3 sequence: CASSPFPPTSTNEQFF. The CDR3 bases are TGTGCCAGCTCACCATTTCCCCCGACTAGTACTAATGAGCAGTTCTTC.

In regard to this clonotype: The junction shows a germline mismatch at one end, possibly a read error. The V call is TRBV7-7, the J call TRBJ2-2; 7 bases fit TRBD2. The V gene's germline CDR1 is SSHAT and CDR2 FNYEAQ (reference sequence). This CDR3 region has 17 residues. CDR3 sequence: CASSSNGGLGGSGELFF. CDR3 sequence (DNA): TGTGCTAGCAGCTCAAACGGAGGGCTTGGCGGGAGCGGGGAGCTGTTTTTT.

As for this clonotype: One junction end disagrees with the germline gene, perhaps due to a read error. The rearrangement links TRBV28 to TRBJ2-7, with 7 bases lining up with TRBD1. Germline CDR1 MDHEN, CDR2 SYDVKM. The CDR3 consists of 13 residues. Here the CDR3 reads CTSLAGTVREQYF. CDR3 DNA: TGTACCAGCCTCGCCGGGACAGTTCGGGAGCAGTACTTC.

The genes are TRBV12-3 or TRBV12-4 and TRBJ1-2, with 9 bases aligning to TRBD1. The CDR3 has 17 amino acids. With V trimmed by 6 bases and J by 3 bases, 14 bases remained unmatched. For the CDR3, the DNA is TGTGCCAGCAGCGACCCGGGACAGGGTCCCCTATACTATGGCTACACCTTC. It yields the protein CASSDPGQGPLYYGYTF.

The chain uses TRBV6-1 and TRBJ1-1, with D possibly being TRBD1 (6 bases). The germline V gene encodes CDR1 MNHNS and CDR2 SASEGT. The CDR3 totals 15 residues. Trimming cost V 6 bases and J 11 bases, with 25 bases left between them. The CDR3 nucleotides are TGTGCCAGCAGACCCCCACTGAGCGGGGGGCTAAGGGCTTTCTTT. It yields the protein CASRPPLSGGLRAFF.